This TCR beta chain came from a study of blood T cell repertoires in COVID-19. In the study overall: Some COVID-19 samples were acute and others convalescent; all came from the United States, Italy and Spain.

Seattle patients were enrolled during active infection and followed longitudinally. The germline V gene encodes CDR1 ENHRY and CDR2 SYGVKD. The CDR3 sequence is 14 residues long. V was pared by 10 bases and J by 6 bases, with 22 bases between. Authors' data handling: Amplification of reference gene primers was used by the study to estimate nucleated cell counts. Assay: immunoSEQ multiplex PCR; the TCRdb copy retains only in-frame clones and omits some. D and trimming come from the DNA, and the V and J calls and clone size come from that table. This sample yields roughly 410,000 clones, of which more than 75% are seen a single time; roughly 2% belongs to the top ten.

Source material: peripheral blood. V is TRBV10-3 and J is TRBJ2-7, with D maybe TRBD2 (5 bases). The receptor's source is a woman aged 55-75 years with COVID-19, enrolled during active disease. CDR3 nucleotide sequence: TGTGCCACTCGCCCGTTGGGGTTCAGCGGCGAGCAGTACTTC. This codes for CATRPLGFSGEQYF.